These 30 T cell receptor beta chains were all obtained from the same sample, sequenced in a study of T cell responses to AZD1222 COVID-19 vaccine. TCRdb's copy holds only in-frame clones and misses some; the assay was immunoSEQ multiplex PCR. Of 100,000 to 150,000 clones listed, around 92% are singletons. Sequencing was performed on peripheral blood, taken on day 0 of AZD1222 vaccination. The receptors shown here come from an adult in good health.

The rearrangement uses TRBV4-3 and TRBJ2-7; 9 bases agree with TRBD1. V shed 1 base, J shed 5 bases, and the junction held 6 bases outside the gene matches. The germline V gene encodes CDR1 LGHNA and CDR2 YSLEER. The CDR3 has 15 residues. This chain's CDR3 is CASSQVGTGLHEQYF. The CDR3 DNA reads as TGCGCCAGCAGCCAAGTCGGGACAGGGCTTCACGAGCAGTACTTC.

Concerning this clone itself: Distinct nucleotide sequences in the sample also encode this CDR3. CDR3 protein: CASSLGYEQYF. The CDR3 DNA sequence: TGTGCCAGCAGCTTGGGCTACGAGCAGTACTTC. The chain uses TRBV13 and TRBJ2-7; no clear D gene. CDR1 and CDR2 from the germline V gene are PRHDT and FYEKMQ (reference sequence). CDR3 length: 11 amino acids. The V and J ends lost 3 bases and 3 bases respectively, with 3 bases between them.

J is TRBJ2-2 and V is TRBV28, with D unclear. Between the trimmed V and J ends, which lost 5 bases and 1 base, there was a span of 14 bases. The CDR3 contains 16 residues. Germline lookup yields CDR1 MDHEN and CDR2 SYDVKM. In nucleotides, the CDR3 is TGTGCCAGCAGTCCCGGCGGATGGGAGAACACCGGGGAGCTGTTTTTT. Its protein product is CASSPGGWENTGELFF.

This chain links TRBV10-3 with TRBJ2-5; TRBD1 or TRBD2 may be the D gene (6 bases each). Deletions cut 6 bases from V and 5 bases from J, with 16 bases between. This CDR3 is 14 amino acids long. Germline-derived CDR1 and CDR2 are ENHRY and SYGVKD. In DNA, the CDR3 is TGTGCCATCAGGCCGCCGGGGGCGGGGGAGACCCAGTACTTC. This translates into CAIRPPGAGETQYF.

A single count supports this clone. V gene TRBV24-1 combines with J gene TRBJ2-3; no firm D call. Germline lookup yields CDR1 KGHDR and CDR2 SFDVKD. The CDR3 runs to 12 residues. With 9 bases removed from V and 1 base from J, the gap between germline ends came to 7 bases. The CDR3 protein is CATGEGTDTQYF. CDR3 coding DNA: TGTGCCACCGGCGAAGGCACAGATACGCAGTATTTT.

The CDR3 here is CASSPGQGASNQPQHF. The DNA of the CDR3 is TGTGCCAGCAGTCCGGGACAGGGGGCCTCCAATCAGCCCCAGCATTTT. The gene calls are TRBV6-6 and TRBJ1-5; the match to TRBD1 covers 12 bases. Trimming took 5 bases from V and 3 from J; bases not matched to a gene: 5. The CDR3 covers 16 residues. Germline CDR1 and CDR2: MNHNY and SVGAGI (reference sequence).

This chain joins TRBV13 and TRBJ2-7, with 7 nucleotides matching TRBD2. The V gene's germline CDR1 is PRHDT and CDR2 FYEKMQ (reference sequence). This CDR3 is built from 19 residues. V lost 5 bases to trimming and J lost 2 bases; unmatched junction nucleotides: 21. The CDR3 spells CASSPLSVEGGPLTYEQYF. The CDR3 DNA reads TGTGCCAGCAGCCCCTTATCTGTTGAGGGAGGGCCCCTCACCTACGAGCAGTACTTC.

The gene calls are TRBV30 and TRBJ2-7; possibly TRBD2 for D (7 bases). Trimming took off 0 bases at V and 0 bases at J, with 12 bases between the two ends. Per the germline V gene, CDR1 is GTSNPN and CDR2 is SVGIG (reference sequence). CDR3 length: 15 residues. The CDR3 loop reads CAWSVGGAPSYEQYF. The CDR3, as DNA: TGTGCCTGGAGTGTAGGGGGGGCCCCCTCCTACGAGCAGTACTTC.

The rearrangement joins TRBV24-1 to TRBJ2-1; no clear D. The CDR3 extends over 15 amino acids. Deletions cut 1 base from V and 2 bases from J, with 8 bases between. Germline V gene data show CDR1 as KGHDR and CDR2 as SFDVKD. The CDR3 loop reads CATSDFSSPYNEQFF. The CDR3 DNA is TGTGCCACCAGTGATTTCAGCAGCCCCTACAATGAGCAGTTCTTC.

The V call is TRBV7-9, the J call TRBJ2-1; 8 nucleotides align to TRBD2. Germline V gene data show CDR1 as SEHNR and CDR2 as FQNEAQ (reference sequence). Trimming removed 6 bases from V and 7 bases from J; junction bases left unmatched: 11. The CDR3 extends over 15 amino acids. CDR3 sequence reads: CASSRGAGARNEQFF. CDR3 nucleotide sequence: TGTGCCAGCAGTAGAGGAGCGGGAGCCAGGAATGAGCAGTTCTTC.

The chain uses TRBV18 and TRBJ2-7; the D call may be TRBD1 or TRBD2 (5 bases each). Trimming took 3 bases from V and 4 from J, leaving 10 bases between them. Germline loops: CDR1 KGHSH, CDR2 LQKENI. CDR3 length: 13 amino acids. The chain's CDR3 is CASSPLGVYEQYF. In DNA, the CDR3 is TGTGCCAGCTCACCGTTGGGGGTTTACGAGCAGTACTTC.

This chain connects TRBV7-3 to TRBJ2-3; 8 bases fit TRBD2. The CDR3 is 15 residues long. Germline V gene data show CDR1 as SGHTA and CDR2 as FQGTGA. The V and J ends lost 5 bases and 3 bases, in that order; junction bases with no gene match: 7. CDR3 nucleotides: TGTGCCAGCAGCCACCCCGGGGGGGCGACAGATACGCAGTATTTT. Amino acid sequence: CASSHPGGATDTQYF. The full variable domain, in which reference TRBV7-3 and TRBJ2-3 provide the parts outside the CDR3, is GAGVSQTPSNKVTEKGKYVELRCDPISGHTALYWYRQSLGQGPEFLIYFQGTGAADDSGLPNDRFFAVRPEGSVSTLKIQRTERGDSAVYLCASSHPGGATDTQYFGPGTRLTVL.

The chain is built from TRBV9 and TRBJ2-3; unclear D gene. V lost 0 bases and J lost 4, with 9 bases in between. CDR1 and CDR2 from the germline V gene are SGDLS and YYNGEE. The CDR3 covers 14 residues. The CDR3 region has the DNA TGTGCCAGCAGCGTAGTCAGCCTGCCAGATACGCAGTATTTT. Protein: CASSVVSLPDTQYF. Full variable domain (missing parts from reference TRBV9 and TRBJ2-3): DSGVTQTPKHLITATGQRVTLRCSPRSGDLSVYWYQQSLDQGLQFLIQYYNGEERAKGNILERFSAQQFPDLHSELNLSSLELGDSALYFCASSVVSLPDTQYFGPGTRLTVL.

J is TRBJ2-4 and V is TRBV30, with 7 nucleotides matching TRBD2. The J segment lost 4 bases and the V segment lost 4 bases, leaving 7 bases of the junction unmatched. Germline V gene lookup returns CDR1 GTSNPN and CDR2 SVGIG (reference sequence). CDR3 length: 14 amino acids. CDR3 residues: CAWNPGTTKNIQYF. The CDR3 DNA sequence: TGTGCCTGGAACCCCGGGACTACAAAAAACATTCAGTACTTC.

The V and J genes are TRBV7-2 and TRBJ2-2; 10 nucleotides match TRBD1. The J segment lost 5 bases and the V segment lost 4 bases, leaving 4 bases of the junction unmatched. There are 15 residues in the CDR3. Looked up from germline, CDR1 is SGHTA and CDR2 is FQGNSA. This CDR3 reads CASSSGTGATGELFF. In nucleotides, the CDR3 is TGTGCCAGCAGCTCCGGGACAGGGGCGACCGGGGAGCTGTTTTTT. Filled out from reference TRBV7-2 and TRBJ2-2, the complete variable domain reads GAGVSQSPSNKVTEKGKDVELRCDPISGHTALYWYRQSLGQGLEFLIYFQGNSAPDKSGLPSDRFSAERTGGSVSTLTIQRTQQEDSAVYLCASSSGTGATGELFFGEGSRLTVL.

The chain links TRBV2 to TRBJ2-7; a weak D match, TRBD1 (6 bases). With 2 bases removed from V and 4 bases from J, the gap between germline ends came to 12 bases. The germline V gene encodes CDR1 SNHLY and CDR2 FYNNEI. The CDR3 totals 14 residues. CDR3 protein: CASSENRVGYEQYF. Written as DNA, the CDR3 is TGTGCCAGCAGTGAAAACAGGGTCGGGTACGAGCAGTACTTC. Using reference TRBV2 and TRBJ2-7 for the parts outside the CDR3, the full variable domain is EPEVTQTPSHQVTQMGQEVILRCVPISNHLYFYWYRQILGQKVEFLVSFYNNEISEKSEIFDDQFSVERPDGSNFTLKIRSTKLEDSAMYFCASSENRVGYEQYFGPGTRLTVT.

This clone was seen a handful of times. In DNA form, the CDR3 reads TGTGCATCAGAGGGACTAGCGGGCTCCTACGAGCAGTACTTC. This translates into CASEGLAGSYEQYF. The rearrangement joins TRBV30 to TRBJ2-7; 12 nucleotides align to TRBD2. The CDR3 is 14 residues long. Germline CDR1 and CDR2: GTSNPN and SVGIG (reference sequence).

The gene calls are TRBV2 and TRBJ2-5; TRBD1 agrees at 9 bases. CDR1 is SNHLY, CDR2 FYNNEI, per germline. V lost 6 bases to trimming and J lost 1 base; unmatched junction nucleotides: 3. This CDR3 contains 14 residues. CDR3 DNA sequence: TGTGCCAGCAGGACAGGGGGGACCCAAGAGACCCAGTACTTC. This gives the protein CASRTGGTQETQYF.

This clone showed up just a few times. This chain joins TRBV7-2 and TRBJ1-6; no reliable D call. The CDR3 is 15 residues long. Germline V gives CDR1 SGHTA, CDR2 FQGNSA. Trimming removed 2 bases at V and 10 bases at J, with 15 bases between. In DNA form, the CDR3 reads TGTGCCAGCAGCTTATACGAGGGTATCAGCTCACCCCTCCACTTT. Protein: CASSLYEGISSPLHF. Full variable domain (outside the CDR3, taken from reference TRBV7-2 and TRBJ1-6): GAGVSQSPSNKVTEKGKDVELRCDPISGHTALYWYRQSLGQGLEFLIYFQGNSAPDKSGLPSDRFSAERTGGSVSTLTIQRTQQEDSAVYLCASSLYEGISSPLHFGNGTRLTVT.

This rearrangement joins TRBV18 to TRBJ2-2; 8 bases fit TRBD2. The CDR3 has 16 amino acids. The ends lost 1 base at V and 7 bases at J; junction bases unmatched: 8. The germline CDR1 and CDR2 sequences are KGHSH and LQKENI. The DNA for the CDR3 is TGTGCCAGCTCACCACGAATAGCGGGGACGCACGGGGAGCTGTTTTTT. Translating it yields CASSPRIAGTHGELFF.

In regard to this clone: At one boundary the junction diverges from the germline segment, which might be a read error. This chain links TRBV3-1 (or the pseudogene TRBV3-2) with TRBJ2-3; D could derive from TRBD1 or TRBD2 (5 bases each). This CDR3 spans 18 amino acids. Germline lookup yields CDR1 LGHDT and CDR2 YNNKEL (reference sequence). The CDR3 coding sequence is TGTGCCAGCAGCAAAGAGGGGTCCGGGGTTTCTGGCACAGATACGCAGTATTTT. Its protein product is CASSKEGSGVSGTDTQYF.

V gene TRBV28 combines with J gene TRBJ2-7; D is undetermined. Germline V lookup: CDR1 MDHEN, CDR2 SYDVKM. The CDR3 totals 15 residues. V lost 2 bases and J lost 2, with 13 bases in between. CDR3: CASSLATPGPYEQYF. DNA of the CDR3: TGTGCCAGCAGTTTAGCTACCCCAGGCCCCTACGAGCAGTACTTC. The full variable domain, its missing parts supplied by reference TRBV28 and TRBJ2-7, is DVKVTQSSRYLVKRTGEKVFLECVQDMDHENMFWYRQDPGLGLRLIYFSYDVKMKEKGDIPEGYSVSREKKERFSLILESASTNQTSMYLCASSLATPGPYEQYFGPGTRLTVT.

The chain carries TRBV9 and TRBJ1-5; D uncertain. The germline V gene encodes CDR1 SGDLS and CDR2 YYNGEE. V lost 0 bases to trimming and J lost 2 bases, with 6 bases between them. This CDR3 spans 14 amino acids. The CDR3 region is CASSVGLGNQPQHF. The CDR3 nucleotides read TGTGCCAGCAGCGTAGGGTTAGGCAATCAGCCCCAGCATTTT. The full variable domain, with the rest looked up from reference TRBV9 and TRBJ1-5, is DSGVTQTPKHLITATGQRVTLRCSPRSGDLSVYWYQQSLDQGLQFLIQYYNGEERAKGNILERFSAQQFPDLHSELNLSSLELGDSALYFCASSVGLGNQPQHFGDGTRLSIL.

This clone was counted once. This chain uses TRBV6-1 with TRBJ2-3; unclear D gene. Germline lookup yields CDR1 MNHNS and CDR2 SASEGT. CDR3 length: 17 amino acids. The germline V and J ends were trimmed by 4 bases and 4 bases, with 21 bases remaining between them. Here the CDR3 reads CASSGSYWVERPDTQYF. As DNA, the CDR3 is TGTGCCAGCAGTGGGTCCTATTGGGTGGAGAGGCCAGATACGCAGTATTTT.

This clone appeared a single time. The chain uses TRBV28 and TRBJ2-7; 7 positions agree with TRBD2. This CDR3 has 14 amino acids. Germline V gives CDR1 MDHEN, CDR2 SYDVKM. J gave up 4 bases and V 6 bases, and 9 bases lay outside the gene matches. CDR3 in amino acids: CASSSRLARYEQYF. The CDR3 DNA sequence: TGTGCCAGCAGCTCAAGACTAGCTCGGTACGAGCAGTACTTC.

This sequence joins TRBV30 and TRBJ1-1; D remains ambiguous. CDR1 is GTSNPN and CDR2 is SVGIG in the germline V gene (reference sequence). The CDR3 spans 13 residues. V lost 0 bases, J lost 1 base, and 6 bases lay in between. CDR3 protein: CAWSVSPNTEAFF. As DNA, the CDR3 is TGTGCCTGGAGTGTATCACCGAACACTGAAGCTTTCTTT.

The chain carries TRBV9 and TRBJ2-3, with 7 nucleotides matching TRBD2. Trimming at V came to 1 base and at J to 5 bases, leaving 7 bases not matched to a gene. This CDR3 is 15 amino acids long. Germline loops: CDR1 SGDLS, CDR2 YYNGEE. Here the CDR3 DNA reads TGTGCCAGCAGCGTAATGGCGGGAGCCAGAGATACGCAGTATTTT. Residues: CASSVMAGARDTQYF.

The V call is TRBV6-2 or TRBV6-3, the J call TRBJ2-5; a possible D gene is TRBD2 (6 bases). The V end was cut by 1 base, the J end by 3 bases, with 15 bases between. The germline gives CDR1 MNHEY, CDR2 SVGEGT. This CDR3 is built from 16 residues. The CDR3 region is CASSYWGGTWEETQYF. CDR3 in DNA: TGTGCCAGCAGTTACTGGGGCGGGACCTGGGAAGAGACCCAGTACTTC.

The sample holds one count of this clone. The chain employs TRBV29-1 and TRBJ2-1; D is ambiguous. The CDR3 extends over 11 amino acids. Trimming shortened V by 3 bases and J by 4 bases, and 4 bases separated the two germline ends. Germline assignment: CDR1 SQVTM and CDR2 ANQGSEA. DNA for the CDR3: TGCAGCGTTGACGAATACAATGAGCAGTTCTTC. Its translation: CSVDEYNEQFF.

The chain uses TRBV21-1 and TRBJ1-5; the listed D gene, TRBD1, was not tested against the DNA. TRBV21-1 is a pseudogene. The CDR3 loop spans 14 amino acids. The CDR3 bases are TGTGCCAGCAGCGCTACAGGGGTAAGACAGCCCCAGCATTTT. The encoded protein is CASSATGVRQPQHF.